The 23 T cell receptor beta chains presented below share a single source sample, sequenced in a study of blood T cell repertoires in COVID-19. Some clones are missing from TCRdb's copy, which holds only in-frame ones; the method was immunoSEQ multiplex PCR. The sample includes some 330,000 clones, over 75% of them seen just once. Material for sequencing was peripheral blood. These receptors were taken from a woman between 50 and 59 years old with active or convalescent COVID-19.

This clone was detected only once. CDR3 protein: CASGGTENQPQHF. CDR3 DNA: TGTGCCAGCGGAGGGACAGAGAATCAGCCCCAGCATTTT. The rearrangement links TRBV28 to TRBJ1-5; 7 bases agree with TRBD1. The V segment lost 8 bases and the J segment 4 bases; nucleotides outside the gene matches: 5. Germline lookup yields CDR1 MDHEN and CDR2 SYDVKM. There are 13 residues in the CDR3.

This clone was recorded a few times. This specimen includes other DNA sequences encoding the same CDR3. V gene TRBV27 combines with J gene TRBJ1-1; no reliable D call. Trimming took off 5 bases at V and 1 base at J, with 11 bases between the two ends. This CDR3 is 14 amino acids long. Per the germline V gene, CDR1 is MNHEY and CDR2 is SMNVEV (reference sequence). This chain's CDR3 is CASSLKTENTEAFF. The CDR3 DNA reads TGTGCCAGCAGTCTAAAAACAGAGAACACTGAAGCTTTCTTT.

The J gene is TRBJ1-1, the V gene TRBV19; D possibly corresponds to TRBD1 (6 bases). From germline, CDR1 is LNHDA and CDR2 SQIVND (reference sequence). The germline V and J ends were trimmed by 5 bases and 2 bases, with 12 bases remaining between them. The CDR3 consists of 14 residues. This CDR3 is CASSLGTRNTEAFF. The CDR3 DNA is TGTGCCAGTAGTCTTGGGACACGCAACACTGAAGCTTTCTTT.

The V call is TRBV18, the J call TRBJ1-2; possibly TRBD1 for D (6 bases). From germline, CDR1 is KGHSH and CDR2 LQKENI. This CDR3 has 15 amino acids. Trimming took off 4 bases at V and 1 base at J, with 13 bases between the two ends. CDR3 sequence (DNA): TGTGCCAGCTCACACCCCTTGGACAGTAACTATGGCTACACCTTC. Translating gives CASSHPLDSNYGYTF.

This sequence joins TRBV19 and TRBJ1-6, with D possibly being TRBD1 (6 bases). Germline V CDR1 and CDR2: LNHDA, SQIVND (reference sequence). This CDR3 spans 15 amino acids. The germline V and J ends were trimmed by 4 bases and 5 bases, with 12 bases remaining between them. CDR3 sequence: CASSRGQLNNSPLHF. In nucleotides, the CDR3 is TGTGCCAGTAGTAGAGGACAGCTGAATAATTCACCCCTCCACTTT.

This clone appeared a single time. V and J are TRBV3-1 (or the pseudogene TRBV3-2) and TRBJ2-7, with D possibly TRBD1 on 6 matching bases. From germline, CDR1 is LGHDT and CDR2 YNNKEL (reference sequence). The CDR3 sequence is 14 residues long. V was pared by 4 bases and J by 3 bases, with 13 bases between. The CDR3 reads CASSRGQISYEQYF. The CDR3 nucleotides are TGTGCCAGCAGCCGAGGACAGATTAGCTACGAGCAGTACTTC.

This clone has just a few counts. CDR3 sequence reads: CASSQDIYSPLHF. In DNA form, the CDR3 reads TGTGCCAGCAGCCAAGATATTTATTCACCCCTCCACTTT. This chain links TRBV3-1 (or the pseudogene TRBV3-2) with TRBJ1-6; D remains unclear. The CDR3 is 13 residues long. The germline CDR1 and CDR2 sequences are LGHDT and YNNKEL (reference sequence). V was cut by 0 bases and J by 8 bases, with 5 bases left in between.

This clone was counted a single time. The V and J genes are TRBV30 and TRBJ2-1, with unresolved D. The CDR3 runs 12 residues. With 0 bases removed from V and 9 bases from J, the gap between germline ends came to 9 bases. Germline CDR1 is GTSNPN and CDR2 is SVGIG (reference sequence). CDR3 in amino acids: CAWSVSASEQFF. The CDR3 DNA is TGTGCCTGGAGTGTGTCAGCGAGTGAGCAGTTCTTC.

This clone was seen only once. The chain's CDR3 is CASSQDRGYYGYTF. The CDR3 DNA reads as TGCGCCAGCAGCCAAGACAGGGGGTACTATGGCTACACCTTC. The V and J genes are TRBV4-3 and TRBJ1-2, with 7 positions matching TRBD1. Trimming cost V 0 bases and J 3 bases; bases outside gene matches: 1. CDR1 and CDR2 (germline): LGHNA, YSLEER. The CDR3 contains 14 residues.

The chain combines TRBV27 with TRBJ2-7; D possibly corresponds to TRBD2 (6 bases). The V gene's germline CDR1 is MNHEY and CDR2 SMNVEV (reference sequence). V dropped 5 bases and J dropped 3 bases, with 14 bases sitting between them. The CDR3 covers 14 residues. CDR3 protein: CASSRPGDLYEQYF. DNA for the CDR3: TGTGCCAGCAGTCGACCGGGGGACCTCTACGAGCAGTACTTC.

The DNA of the CDR3 is TGTGCCAGCAACAGAAGGCCCCCGAACACTGAAGCTTTCTTT. Protein sequence: CASNRRPPNTEAFF. This chain joins TRBV2 and TRBJ1-1; no firm D call. V gave up 7 bases and J gave up 1 base, with 13 bases separating them. Per germline, CDR1 SNHLY and CDR2 FYNNEI. The CDR3 runs to 14 residues.

The V and J genes are TRBV11-2 and TRBJ1-2; TRBD1 matches at 7 bases. V was clipped by 2 bases and J by 6 bases; unmatched bases: 6. The CDR3 covers 14 residues. Germline values: CDR1 SGHAT, CDR2 FQNNGV. CDR3 in amino acids: CASSLHTGTDGYTF. In DNA, the CDR3 is TGTGCCAGCAGCTTACATACCGGGACAGATGGCTACACCTTC.

CDR3 coding DNA: TGTGCCAGTACTTCTCGGGGGTGGGACACAGATACGCAGTATTTT. This codes for CASTSRGWDTDTQYF. This sequence joins TRBV7-8 and TRBJ2-3; tentative D call: TRBD2 (6 bases). CDR1 is SGHVS, CDR2 FQNEAQ, per germline. Deletions cut 9 bases from V and 2 bases from J, with 18 bases between. The CDR3 consists of 15 residues. The full variable domain, in which reference TRBV7-8 and TRBJ2-3 provide the parts outside the CDR3, is GAGVSQSPRYKVAKRGQDVALRCDPISGHVSLFWYQQALGQGPEFLTYFQNEAQLDKSGLPSDRFFAERPEGSVSTLKIQRTQQEDSAVYLCASTSRGWDTDTQYFGPGTRLTVL.

The chain joins TRBV19 to TRBJ1-5, with a possible D match to TRBD1 (5 bases). The CDR3 is 15 amino acids. With 4 bases removed from V and 4 bases from J, the gap between germline ends came to 14 bases. The V gene's germline CDR1 is LNHDA and CDR2 SQIVND (reference sequence). The CDR3 protein is CASSTGGGGNQPQHF. The CDR3 DNA reads TGTGCCAGTAGTACGGGAGGCGGGGGAAATCAGCCCCAGCATTTT.

This clone came up once. V and J are TRBV6-5 and TRBJ2-7, with D possibly TRBD2 on 5 matching bases. CDR1 is MNHEY, CDR2 SVGAGI, per germline. V was pared by 6 bases and J by 2 bases, with 14 bases between. There are 14 residues in the CDR3. The CDR3 nucleotides are TGTGCCAGCAGGTTTGGCGGGCACCCCTACGAGCAGTACTTC. Translating gives CASRFGGHPYEQYF.

The J gene is TRBJ2-6, the V gene TRBV27; 14 nucleotides agree with TRBD2. The junction had 9 bases not matched to a gene; V was cut back by 5 bases and J by 0 bases. Germline CDR1 MNHEY, CDR2 SMNVEV (reference sequence). CDR3 size: 20 residues. In DNA, the CDR3 is TGTGCCAGCAGTCCCACCGGACTAGCGGGAGGCTTCTCTGGGGCCAACGTCCTGACTTTC. Translating gives CASSPTGLAGGFSGANVLTF.

The rearrangement links TRBV28 to TRBJ2-1; 13 nucleotides align to TRBD2. The length of the CDR3 is 15 residues. From germline, CDR1 is MDHEN and CDR2 SYDVKM. V dropped 7 bases and J dropped 7; count of bases not matched to a gene: 7. The chain's CDR3 is CASTTRTSGSNEQFF. DNA of the CDR3: TGTGCCAGCACCACTCGGACTAGCGGGAGTAATGAGCAGTTCTTC.

The gene calls are TRBV30 and TRBJ2-5; D uncertain. The germline V and J ends were trimmed by 2 bases and 2 bases, with 6 bases remaining between them. Per the germline V gene, CDR1 is GTSNPN and CDR2 is SVGIG (reference sequence). The CDR3 has 12 amino acids. The CDR3 reads CAWSPRQETQYF. In DNA, the CDR3 is TGTGCCTGGAGTCCCAGGCAAGAGACCCAGTACTTC.

The chain employs TRBV28 and TRBJ1-2, with 8 bases that match TRBD1. CDR1 and CDR2 (germline): MDHEN, SYDVKM. Trimming removed 1 base from V and 4 bases from J; junction bases left unmatched: 2. The CDR3 extends over 14 amino acids. DNA of the CDR3: TGTGCCAGCAGTTTATCGGGACAGGCCTATGGCTACACCTTC. Translation gives CASSLSGQAYGYTF.

The chain links TRBV21-1 to TRBJ1-1; TRBD1 is taken as the D call from the table, unchecked against the DNA. TRBV21-1 is termed a pseudogene. This CDR3 has 15 residues. The CDR3 region is CASIGPGTGRTEAFF. DNA for the CDR3: TGTGCCAGCATCGGTCCCGGGACAGGGAGAACTGAAGCTTTCTTT.

The chain recombines TRBV18 with TRBJ2-3; D gene ambiguous. V lost 1 base and J 5 bases, leaving 4 bases between the germline ends. This CDR3 spans 12 amino acids. Germline CDR1 reads KGHSH; CDR2 reads LQKENI. The CDR3 DNA is TGTGCCAGCTCACCACGAGAAGATACGCAGTATTTT. Protein sequence: CASSPREDTQYF.

Only a few counts were recorded for this clone. The chain is built from TRBV30 and TRBJ1-1; no definite D call. Germline CDR1 GTSNPN, CDR2 SVGIG (reference sequence). The CDR3 contains 12 residues. The V end was cut by 0 bases, the J end by 6 bases, with 8 bases between. The CDR3 DNA follows: TGTGCCTGGAGTGTACTCGGGGCTGAAGCTTTCTTT. Protein: CAWSVLGAEAFF.

This rearrangement joins TRBV9 to TRBJ2-1; 8 bases match TRBD2. Germline CDR1 SGDLS, CDR2 YYNGEE. The junction had 5 bases not matched to a gene; V was cut back by 0 bases and J by 0 bases. The CDR3 totals 17 residues. The CDR3 nucleotides read TGTGCCAGCAGCGTAGGCGGGGGGCCGAGCTCCTACAATGAGCAGTTCTTC. This encodes CASSVGGGPSSYNEQFF.